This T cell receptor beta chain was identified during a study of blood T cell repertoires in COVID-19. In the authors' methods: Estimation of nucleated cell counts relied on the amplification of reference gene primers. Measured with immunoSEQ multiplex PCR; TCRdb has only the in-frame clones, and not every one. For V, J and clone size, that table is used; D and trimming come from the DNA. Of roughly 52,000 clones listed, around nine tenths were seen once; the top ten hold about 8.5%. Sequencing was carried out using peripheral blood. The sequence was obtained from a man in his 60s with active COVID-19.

The CDR3 sequence: CASRVLLEDSDTQYF. Written as DNA, the CDR3 is TGTGCCAGCAGAGTGCTACTAGAGGATTCAGATACGCAGTATTTT. The chain employs TRBV12-1 and TRBJ2-3; the table's D call, TRBD2, has no DNA check behind it. TRBV12-1 constitutes a pseudogene. There are 15 residues in the CDR3.